This TCR beta chain emerged from a study of beta chain features in type 1 diabetes. With regard to this clone: What it binds is unknown.

This CDR3 spans 14 amino acids. J was trimmed by 3 bases and V by 2 bases; bases with no gene match: 2. Germline V CDR1 and CDR2: MDHEN, SYDVKM. Study-level results: Cells with high TCR expression could be over-represented by cDNA sequencing.

Reverse transcribing all isolated RNA meant expressed TCRB transcripts were sequenced. Assay used: immunoSEQ multiplex PCR; TCRdb lists only in-frame clones, some missing. The table includes around 350,000 clones, around an eighth detected once. The TCR was taken from a man aged 18 to 30 in good health. The rearrangement joins TRBV28 to TRBJ2-7; TRBD1 matches at 9 bases. The specimen sequenced was naive CD4+ T cells from blood. CDR3 protein: CASSLRTGVYEQYF. CDR3 nucleotide sequence: TGTGCCAGCAGTTTAAGGACAGGGGTCTACGAGCAGTACTTC.